Presented here are 29 T cell receptor beta chains from one specimen sequenced in a study of OX40 agonist ivuxolimab in advanced cancers. Sequencing was performed with immunoSEQ multiplex PCR; in TCRdb, only in-frame clones are kept and a portion is missing. The table includes about 50,000 clones, approximately 90% detected once. Sequences were derived from CD4+ or CD8+ T cells sorted from blood, sampled in a trial of the OX40 agonist ivuxolimab. These receptors all come from an adult with an advanced solid tumor such as melanoma, head and neck, liver or kidney cancer.

The V gene is TRBV7-3, the J gene TRBJ2-3; 7 nucleotides agree with TRBD2. Per germline, CDR1 SGHTA and CDR2 FQGTGA. This CDR3 comprises 15 residues. The V and J ends lost 0 bases and 0 bases, in that order; junction bases with no gene match: 0. CDR3 in amino acids: CASSLTSGSTDTQYF. The CDR3 DNA is TGTGCCAGCAGCTTAACTAGCGGGAGCACAGATACGCAGTATTTT.

The V and J genes are TRBV19 and TRBJ1-1, with D maybe TRBD1 (5 bases). Germline V gives CDR1 LNHDA, CDR2 SQIVND (reference sequence). This CDR3 comprises 14 residues. V lost 3 bases to trimming and J lost 3 bases, with 11 bases between them. This chain's CDR3 is CASSIGGDDTEAFF. The CDR3 region has the DNA TGTGCCAGTAGTATCGGAGGGGACGACACTGAAGCTTTCTTT.

This clone was seen only once. The chain joins TRBV9 to TRBJ2-3; the match to TRBD2 covers 7 bases. The CDR3 length is 15 residues. J gave up 1 base and V 4 bases, and 6 bases lay outside the gene matches. Germline V gives CDR1 SGDLS, CDR2 YYNGEE. CDR3 loop: CASSSWAGGTDTQYF. The CDR3 DNA reads TGTGCCAGCAGCTCCTGGGCGGGAGGCACAGATACGCAGTATTTT.

This clone occurred once. The CDR3 sequence: CASSAPPGEVTGELFF. CDR3 nucleotide sequence: TGTGCCAGCAGCGCCCCCCCCGGGGAGGTAACCGGGGAGCTGTTTTTT. The chain links TRBV13 to TRBJ2-2, with D perhaps matching TRBD2 (6 bases). Trimming removed 5 bases from V and 5 bases from J, with 18 bases in between. This CDR3 comprises 16 residues. Germline assignment: CDR1 PRHDT and CDR2 FYEKMQ (reference sequence).

V usage is TRBV4-1 and J usage is TRBJ2-1, with TRBD2 matching over 9 bases. CDR3 size: 17 residues. The germline V gene has CDR1 MGHRA and CDR2 YSYEKL. V shed 4 bases, J shed 4 bases, and the junction held 11 bases outside the gene matches. In DNA, the CDR3 is TGCGCCAGCAGCCCCCCCCCGAGGCTAGCGGGGTACAATGAGCAGTTCTTC. Translating gives CASSPPPRLAGYNEQFF.

This clone was recorded only once. The rearrangement joins TRBV4-3 to TRBJ2-3; 8 bases match TRBD1. Germline CDR1 LGHNA, CDR2 YSLEER. This CDR3 contains 15 residues. Unmatched junction bases numbered 2, after V lost 1 base and J lost 2 bases. The CDR3 reads CASSQADRATDTQYF. CDR3 DNA: TGCGCCAGCAGCCAAGCGGACAGGGCCACAGATACGCAGTATTTT.

The rearrangement links TRBV18 to TRBJ1-1, with D uncertain. The CDR3 totals 14 residues. The germline V and J ends were trimmed by 0 bases and 4 bases, with 9 bases remaining between them. CDR1 is KGHSH, CDR2 LQKENI, per germline. DNA for the CDR3: TGTGCCAGCTCACCACCGGTGTCAGTCACTGAAGCTTTCTTT. Translating it yields CASSPPVSVTEAFF.

The chain has TRBV29-1 and TRBJ2-7, with D possibly being TRBD1 (5 bases). V was clipped by 3 bases and J by 3 bases, with 12 bases between them. Germline-derived CDR1 and CDR2 are SQVTM and ANQGSEA. The CDR3 consists of 13 residues. The CDR3 nucleotides read TGCAGCGTTGAGTTGGGGCGTTTCTACGAGCAGTACTTC. It translates to CSVELGRFYEQYF.

This chain uses TRBV5-4 with TRBJ2-3; 7 nucleotides align to TRBD2. The CDR3 consists of 16 residues. From germline, CDR1 is SGHNT and CDR2 YYREEE (reference sequence). Trimming cost V 0 bases and J 4 bases; bases outside gene matches: 8. The CDR3 reads CASSLAGGFSSDTQYF. The CDR3 DNA reads as TGTGCCAGCAGCTTGGCGGGAGGTTTTTCCTCAGATACGCAGTATTTT.

This clone was detected once. The rearrangement uses TRBV6-1 and TRBJ1-2; TRBD1 agrees at 9 bases. The V segment lost 6 bases and the J segment 7 bases; nucleotides outside the gene matches: 9. This CDR3 spans 14 amino acids. Germline lookup yields CDR1 MNHNS and CDR2 SASEGT. The CDR3 region has the DNA TGTGCCAGCAGGGCCTTTGGGACAGGGATTGGCTACACCTTC. Residues: CASRAFGTGIGYTF.

This chain connects TRBV7-9 to TRBJ2-2; no reliable D call. The ends were cut back, 9 bases at V and 2 bases at J, with 7 bases in the middle. CDR1 is SEHNR, CDR2 FQNEAQ, per germline (reference sequence). The CDR3 contains 12 residues. The CDR3 DNA reads as TGTGCCAGATTGGGTAACACCGGGGAGCTGTTTTTT. Amino acids: CARLGNTGELFF.

The chain carries TRBV4-1 and TRBJ2-3; a possible D gene is TRBD2 (5 bases). The germline V and J ends were trimmed by 0 bases and 0 bases, with 10 bases remaining between them. The CDR3 runs to 16 residues. Germline CDR1 MGHRA, CDR2 YSYEKL. The CDR3 bases are TGCGCCAGCAGCCAAGAGGGAGCAACTAGCACAGATACGCAGTATTTT. It codes for CASSQEGATSTDTQYF.

This rearrangement joins TRBV14 to TRBJ2-7; 11 nucleotides line up with TRBD2. This CDR3 comprises 14 residues. Per germline, CDR1 SGHDN and CDR2 FVKESK. J gave up 3 bases and V 4 bases, and 2 bases lay outside the gene matches. The CDR3 sequence: CASSLGLAVYEQYF. CDR3 in DNA: TGTGCCAGCAGCCTGGGACTAGCGGTCTACGAGCAGTACTTC.

The V gene is TRBV29-1, the J gene TRBJ2-7; no firm D call. CDR1 and CDR2 from the germline V gene are SQVTM and ANQGSEA. Trimming took 1 base from V and 2 from J, leaving 6 bases between them. CDR3 length: 12 residues. The CDR3 protein is CSVEGLAYEQYF. The DNA of the CDR3 is TGCAGCGTTGAAGGCCTAGCCTACGAGCAGTACTTC.

The chain couples TRBV7-9 to TRBJ1-3; D not certain. Trimming removed 5 bases at V and 3 bases at J, with 11 bases between. CDR3 length: 14 amino acids. In germline, CDR1 is SEHNR, CDR2 FQNEAQ (reference sequence). The CDR3 here is CASSPPGVGNTIYF. CDR3 in DNA: TGTGCCAGCAGCCCCCCCGGGGTTGGAAACACCATATATTTT.

This chain uses TRBV30 with TRBJ1-2; 7 nucleotides line up with TRBD1. This CDR3 has 14 amino acids. The junction had 8 bases not matched to a gene; V was cut back by 1 base and J by 6 bases. Germline V gene data show CDR1 as GTSNPN and CDR2 as SVGIG (reference sequence). CDR3 nucleotide sequence: TGTGCCTGGAGTGACATCTTACAGGGGAATGGCTACACCTTC. As protein: CAWSDILQGNGYTF.

The V and J genes are TRBV6-5 and TRBJ2-5, with D perhaps TRBD2 (5 bases). This CDR3 has 14 amino acids. V was trimmed by 6 bases and J by 5 bases, leaving 16 bases between them. Germline-derived CDR1 and CDR2 are MNHEY and SVGAGI. The DNA of the CDR3 is TGTGCCAGCAGCGACCGAGGGAGAAGTGAGACCCAGTACTTC. Protein: CASSDRGRSETQYF.

V gene TRBV6-5 combines with J gene TRBJ2-3, with TRBD2 identical over 7 bases. Per the germline V gene, CDR1 is MNHEY and CDR2 is SVGAGI. V was pared by 2 bases and J by 1 base, with 3 bases of the junction left unmatched. The CDR3 length is 15 residues. The CDR3 DNA sequence: TGTGCCAGCAGTTACAAGGCGGGGGGCACAGATACGCAGTATTTT. Encoded protein: CASSYKAGGTDTQYF.

The chain couples TRBV7-6 to TRBJ2-1; possibly TRBD1 for D (6 bases). The length of the CDR3 is 18 residues. Germline loops: CDR1 SGHVS, CDR2 FNYEAQ. V gave up 2 bases and J gave up 0 bases, with 17 bases separating them. As DNA, the CDR3 is TGTGCCAGCAGCTTACCCAAAACAGGGAAAAGCTCCTACAATGAGCAGTTCTTC. Residues: CASSLPKTGKSSYNEQFF.

This clone was detected a few times. The rearrangement joins TRBV28 to TRBJ1-2; D remains ambiguous. Germline V gene data show CDR1 as MDHEN and CDR2 as SYDVKM. The CDR3 is made up of 15 amino acids. Trimming removed 2 bases at V and 1 base at J, with 11 bases between. The DNA for the CDR3 is TGTGCCAGCAGTTTAATCACATACTTTAACTATGGCTACACCTTC. Protein product: CASSLITYFNYGYTF.

This rearrangement joins TRBV14 to TRBJ2-7; D unclear. Germline V gene data show CDR1 as SGHDN and CDR2 as FVKESK. The germline V and J ends were trimmed by 5 bases and 4 bases, with 15 bases remaining between them. The CDR3 has 14 residues. DNA of the CDR3: TGTGCCAGCAGCAACCCTTCCCTACCGTACGAGCAGTACTTC. It encodes CASSNPSLPYEQYF. The full variable domain, its missing parts supplied by reference TRBV14 and TRBJ2-7, is EAGVTQFPSHSVIEKGQTVTLRCDPISGHDNLYWYRRVMGKEIKFLLHFVKESKQDESGMPNNRFLAERTGGTYSTLKVQPAELEDSGVYFCASSNPSLPYEQYFGPGTRLTVT.

The rearrangement links TRBV28 to TRBJ2-1, with D uncertain. The CDR3 consists of 14 residues. V lost 6 bases to trimming and J lost 6 bases, with 15 bases between them. Germline V lookup: CDR1 MDHEN, CDR2 SYDVKM. This CDR3 is CASSDTATGNEQFF. The CDR3 DNA sequence: TGTGCCAGCAGCGACACCGCCACGGGCAATGAGCAGTTCTTC.

V and J are TRBV11-1 and TRBJ2-7; no clear D gene. This CDR3 has 13 amino acids. Deletions cut 3 bases from V and 3 bases from J, with 9 bases between. CDR1 is SGHAT and CDR2 is FQDESV in the germline V gene (reference sequence). The CDR3 sequence: CASSFGSFYEQYV. DNA of the CDR3: TGTGCCAGCAGCTTTGGCAGTTTCTACGAGCAGTACGTC.

This rearrangement joins TRBV4-1 to TRBJ2-1; 15 bases are a match to TRBD2. This CDR3 has 19 residues. CDR1 and CDR2 from the germline V gene are MGHRA and YSYEKL. V dropped 4 bases and J dropped 0; count of bases not matched to a gene: 7. CDR3 region: CASSPAGTSGGSSYNEQFF. CDR3 in DNA: TGCGCCAGCAGCCCGGCCGGGACTAGCGGGGGGAGCTCCTACAATGAGCAGTTCTTC.

The genes are TRBV7-9 and TRBJ2-1, with 7 bases aligning to TRBD1. Trimming at V came to 5 bases and at J to 7 bases, leaving 8 bases not matched to a gene. The germline CDR1 and CDR2 sequences are SEHNR and FQNEAQ (reference sequence). This CDR3 is 14 amino acids long. The CDR3 nucleotides read TGTGCCAGCAGCCAAGTGACAGGGCGAAATGAGCAGTTCTTC. Residues: CASSQVTGRNEQFF.

This clone occurred a few times. J is TRBJ1-2 and V is TRBV5-5; 11 bases agree with TRBD1. The germline V gene encodes CDR1 SGHKS and CDR2 YYEKEE (reference sequence). This CDR3 spans 15 amino acids. After removal of 4 bases from V and 4 bases from J, the junction contained 6 bases not matched to a gene. CDR3 nucleotides: TGTGCCAGCAGCAGGACAGGGGGCGGTGGCTATGGCTACACCTTC. This encodes CASSRTGGGGYGYTF.

J is TRBJ2-5 and V is TRBV4-3, with TRBD1 matching 7 bases. The germline V gene encodes CDR1 LGHNA and CDR2 YSLEER. J gave up 5 bases and V 0 bases, and 6 bases lay outside the gene matches. The CDR3 has 15 amino acids. The CDR3 loop reads CASSQDRTGLETQYF. CDR3 DNA: TGCGCCAGCAGCCAAGATCGGACAGGACTCGAGACCCAGTACTTC.

This clone occurred once. The gene calls are TRBV28 and TRBJ1-5; TRBD1 matches at 7 bases. V was pared by 6 bases and J by 3 bases, with 8 bases of the junction left unmatched. Per germline, CDR1 MDHEN and CDR2 SYDVKM. CDR3 length equals 15 residues. CDR3 protein: CASRPRTGNNQPQHF. Here the CDR3 DNA reads TGTGCCAGCAGGCCGAGGACAGGAAACAATCAGCCCCAGCATTTT.

This chain joins TRBV5-6 and TRBJ1-1; 10 bases line up with TRBD1. This CDR3 has 15 residues. Trimming at V came to 5 bases and at J to 5 bases, leaving 9 bases not matched to a gene. Germline-derived CDR1 and CDR2 are SGHDT and YYEEEE. The CDR3 loop reads CASRPKPGQGTEAFF. The CDR3 nucleotides are TGTGCCAGCAGACCAAAACCGGGACAGGGGACTGAAGCTTTCTTT.